The entry below describes one T cell receptor beta chain. The sample is drawn from a study of T cells in Graves' hyperthyroidism and ophthalmopathy. V shed 2 bases and J 1 base; nucleotides not matched to a gene: 8. CDR1 and CDR2 (germline): WNHNN, SYGVQD (reference sequence). The CDR3 is 18 residues long. Hyperthyroidism was newly diagnosed in patients aged 18 to 65 (duration under 2 months). Around 10 ml fresh peripheral blood yielded the PBMCs. Amplification of TCR beta CDR3 regions was performed using RNA transcripts as template. An initial round of RT-PCR targeting the TCR CDR3 relied on the HTBI primer set. TCRdb re-analysed the multiplex PCR reads in MiXCR, keeping a single row per CDR3 protein. The sample has a few hundred thousand distinct CDR3 sequences; 14% are singletons.

This clonotype originated in a woman in her thirties or forties with Graves' hyperthyroidism. Input material: blood. The gene calls are TRBV10-1 and TRBJ2-5; 12 bases fit TRBD2. CDR3 nucleotide sequence: TGCGCCAGCAGTGAGGCCGGAACTAGCGGGGGGTCCCAAGAGACCCAGTACTTC. Its protein is CASSEAGTSGGSQETQYF.